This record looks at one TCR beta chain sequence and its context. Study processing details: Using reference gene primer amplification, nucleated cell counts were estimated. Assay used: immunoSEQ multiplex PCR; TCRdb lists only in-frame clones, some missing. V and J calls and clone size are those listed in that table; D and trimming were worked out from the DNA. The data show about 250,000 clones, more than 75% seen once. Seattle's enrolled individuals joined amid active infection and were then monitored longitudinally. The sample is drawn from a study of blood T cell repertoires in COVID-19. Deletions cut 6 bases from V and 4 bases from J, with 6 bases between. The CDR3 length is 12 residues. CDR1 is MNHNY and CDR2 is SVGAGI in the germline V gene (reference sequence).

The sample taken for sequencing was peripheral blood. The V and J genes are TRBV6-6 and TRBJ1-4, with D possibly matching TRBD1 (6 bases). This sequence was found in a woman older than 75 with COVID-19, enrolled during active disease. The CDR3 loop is CASRQGNEKLFF. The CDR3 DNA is TGTGCCAGCAGACAGGGTAATGAAAAACTGTTTTTT.